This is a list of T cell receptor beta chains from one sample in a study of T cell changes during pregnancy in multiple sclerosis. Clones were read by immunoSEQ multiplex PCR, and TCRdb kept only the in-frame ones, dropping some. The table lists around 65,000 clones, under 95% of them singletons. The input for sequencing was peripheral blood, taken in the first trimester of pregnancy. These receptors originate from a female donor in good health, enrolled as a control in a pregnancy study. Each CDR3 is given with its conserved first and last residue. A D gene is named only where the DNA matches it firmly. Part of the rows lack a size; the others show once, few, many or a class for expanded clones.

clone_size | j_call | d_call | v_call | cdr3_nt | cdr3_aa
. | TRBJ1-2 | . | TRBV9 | TGTGCCAGCAGCGGCGTCCTGCGGACAGATTCCCGATATAACTATGGCTACACCTTC | CASSGVLRTDSRYNYGYTF
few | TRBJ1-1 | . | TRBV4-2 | TGTGCCAGCAGCCCCGGGATTTCTGAAGCTTTCTTT | CASSPGISEAFF
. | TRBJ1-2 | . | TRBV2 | TGTGCCAGCAGCGTAAAAGGGGAGGAAGGCTACACCTTC | CASSVKGEEGYTF
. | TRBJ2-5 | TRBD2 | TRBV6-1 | TGTGCCAGCAGTGAACTAGCGGGGGACCAAGAGACCCAGTACTTC | CASSELAGDQETQYF
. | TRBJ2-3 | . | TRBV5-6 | TGTGCCAGCAGCTTAAGTTGGGCAGGGCTCACAGATACGCAGTATTTT | CASSLSWAGLTDTQYF
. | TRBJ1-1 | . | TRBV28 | TGTGCCAGCAGTCCATCAACAGGATACACTGAAGCTTTCTTT | CASSPSTGYTEAFF
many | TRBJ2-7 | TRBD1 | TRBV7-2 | TGTGCCAGCAGGGGCCAGACAGGGTCCTACGAGCAGTACTTC | CASRGQTGSYEQYF
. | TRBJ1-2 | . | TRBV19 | TGTGCCAGTAGGCCGACAGGTTTTAACTATGGCTACACCTTC | CASRPTGFNYGYTF
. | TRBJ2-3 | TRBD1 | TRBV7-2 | TGTGCCAGCAGCCCGGGACAGGGGCCATATACGCAGTATTTT | CASSPGQGPYTQYF
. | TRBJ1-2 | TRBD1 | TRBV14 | TGTGCCAGCAGCCAAGTCGCCGGGACAGGGTATGGCTACACCTTC | CASSQVAGTGYGYTF
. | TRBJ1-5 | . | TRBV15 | TGTGCCACCAGCAGTATTCTGAGCAATCAGCCCCAGCATTTT | CATSSILSNQPQHF